This T cell receptor (beta chain) was identified during a study of Ad26.COV2.S vaccination and SARS-CoV-2 variants. This CDR3 comprises 13 residues. V lost 7 bases, J lost 9 bases, and 16 bases lay in between. Germline-derived CDR1 and CDR2 are LNHDA and SQIVND (reference sequence). Produced via immunoSEQ multiplex PCR; TCRdb's table is partial and in-frame only. Altogether approximately 300,000 clones are present, about 86% being singletons, with the ten largest covering 1.5% to 2.5%. Treatment: over 15 received Ad26.COV2.S at low or high dose, single or two shots; a few received placebo; per-sample allocation not given. Vaccine and placebo recipients were sampled on day 63 after the first injection.

This TCR was sampled from a person aged 18 to 65 who received the Ad26.COV2.S COVID-19 vaccine or a placebo. Sample: peripheral blood, taken in a trial of Ad26.COV2.S vaccine versus placebo. This chain uses TRBV19 with TRBJ2-1, with D perhaps TRBD1 (6 bases). The chain's CDR3 is CASTAKTGSEQFF. Written as DNA, the CDR3 is TGTGCCAGTACCGCGAAAACAGGGAGTGAGCAGTTCTTC.